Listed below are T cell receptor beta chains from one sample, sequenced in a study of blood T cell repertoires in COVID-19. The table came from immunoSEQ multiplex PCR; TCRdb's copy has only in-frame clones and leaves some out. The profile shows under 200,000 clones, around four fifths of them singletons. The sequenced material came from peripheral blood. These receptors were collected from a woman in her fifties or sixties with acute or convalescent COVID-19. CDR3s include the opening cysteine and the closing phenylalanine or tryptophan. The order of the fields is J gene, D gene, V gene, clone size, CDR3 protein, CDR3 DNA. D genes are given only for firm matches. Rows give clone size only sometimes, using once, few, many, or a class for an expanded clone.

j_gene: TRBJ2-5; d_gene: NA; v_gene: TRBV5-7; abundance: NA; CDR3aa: CASSTRGAQETQYF; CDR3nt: TGTGCCAGCAGCACACGGGGGGCTCAAGAGACCCAGTACTTC
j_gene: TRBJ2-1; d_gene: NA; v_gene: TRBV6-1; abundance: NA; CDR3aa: CASSEDRRPNNEQFF; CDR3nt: TGTGCCAGCAGCGAAGACAGGAGACCAAACAATGAGCAGTTCTTC
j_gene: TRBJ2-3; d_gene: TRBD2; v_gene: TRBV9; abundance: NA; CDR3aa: CASSVGRGGPYTQYF; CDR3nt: TGTGCCAGCAGCGTAGGACGGGGGGGGCCGTATACGCAGTATTTT
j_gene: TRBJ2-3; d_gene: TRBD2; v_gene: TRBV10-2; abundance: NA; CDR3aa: CASGTPGGGGPLLTDTQYF; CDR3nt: TGCGCCAGCGGGACCCCTGGAGGCGGGGGGCCCCTGCTCACAGATACGCAGTATTTT
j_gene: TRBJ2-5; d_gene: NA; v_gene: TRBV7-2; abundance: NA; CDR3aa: CASSGRGQETQYF; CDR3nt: TGTGCCAGCAGTGGCAGGGGCCAAGAGACCCAGTACTTC
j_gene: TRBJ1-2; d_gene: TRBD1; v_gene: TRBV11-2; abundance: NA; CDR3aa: CASSLLGQGSYGYTF; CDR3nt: TGTGCCAGCAGCTTACTGGGACAGGGATCCTATGGCTACACCTTC
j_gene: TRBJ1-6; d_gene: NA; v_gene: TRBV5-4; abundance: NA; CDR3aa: CASSLGQNYNSPLHF; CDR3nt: TGTGCCAGCAGCTTGGGACAGAATTATAATTCACCCCTCCACTTT
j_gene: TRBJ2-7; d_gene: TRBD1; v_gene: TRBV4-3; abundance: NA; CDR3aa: CASSQAEGQAEGYEQYF; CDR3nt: TGCGCCAGCAGCCAAGCAGAGGGACAGGCGGAAGGGTACGAGCAGTACTTC
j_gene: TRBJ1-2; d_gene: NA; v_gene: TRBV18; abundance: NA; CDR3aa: CASSDSESNYGYTF; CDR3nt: TGTGCCAGCTCAGACTCGGAGTCGAACTATGGCTACACCTTC
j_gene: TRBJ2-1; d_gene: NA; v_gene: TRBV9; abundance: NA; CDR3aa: CASSVQGSSYNEQFF; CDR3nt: TGTGCCAGCAGCGTCCAGGGTAGCTCCTACAATGAGCAGTTCTTC
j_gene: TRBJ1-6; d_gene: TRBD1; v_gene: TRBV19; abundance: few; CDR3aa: CASSSSGGNSPLHF; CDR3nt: TGTGCCAGTAGTTCCTCAGGGGGAAATTCACCCCTCCACTTT
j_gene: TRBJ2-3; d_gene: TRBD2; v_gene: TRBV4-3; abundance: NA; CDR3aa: CASSQEGGGGRTDTQYF; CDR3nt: TGCGCCAGCAGCCAAGAGGGCGGGGGGGGTAGAACAGATACGCAGTATTTT
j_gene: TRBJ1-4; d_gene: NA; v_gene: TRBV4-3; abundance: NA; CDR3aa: CASSPSPLFGAATNEKLFF; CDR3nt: TGCGCCAGCAGCCCAAGTCCCCTCTTTGGAGCCGCAACTAATGAAAAACTGTTTTTT
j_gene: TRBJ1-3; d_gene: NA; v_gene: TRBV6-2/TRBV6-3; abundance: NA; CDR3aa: CASSSNLLSGNTIYF; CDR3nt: TGTGCCAGCAGCTCTAATCTACTCTCTGGAAACACCATATATTTT
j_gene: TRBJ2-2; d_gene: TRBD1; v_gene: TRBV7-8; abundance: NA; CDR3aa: CASSPGQGAWTGELFF; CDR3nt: TGTGCCAGCAGCCCCGGACAGGGGGCTTGGACCGGGGAGCTGTTTTTT
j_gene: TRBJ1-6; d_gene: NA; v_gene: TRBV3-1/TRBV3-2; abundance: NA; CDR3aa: CASSQDPRQIYNSPLHF; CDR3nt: TGTGCCAGCAGCCAAGACCCGCGACAGATCTATAATTCACCCCTCCACTTT
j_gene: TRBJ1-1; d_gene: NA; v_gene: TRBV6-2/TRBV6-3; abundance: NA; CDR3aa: CASSYSRRTEAFF; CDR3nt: TGTGCCAGCAGTTACTCGAGGCGGACTGAAGCTTTCTTT
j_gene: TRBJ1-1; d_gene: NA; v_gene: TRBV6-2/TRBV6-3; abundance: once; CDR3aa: CASSYSRLRKTFF; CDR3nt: TGTGCCAGCAGTTACTCGAGACTTAGGAAAACTTTCTTT
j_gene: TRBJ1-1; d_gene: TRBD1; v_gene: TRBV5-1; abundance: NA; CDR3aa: CASRFTGGRKEAFF; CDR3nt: TGCGCCAGCAGATTCACAGGGGGAAGGAAGGAAGCTTTCTTT
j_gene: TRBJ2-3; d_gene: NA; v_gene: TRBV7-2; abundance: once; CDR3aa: CASSPTRLSTDTQYF; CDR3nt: TGTGCCAGCAGCCCCACGAGGCTCTCCACAGATACGCAGTATTTT
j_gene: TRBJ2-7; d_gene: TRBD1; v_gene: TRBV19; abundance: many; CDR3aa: CASSPGTGVGEQYF; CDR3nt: TGTGCCAGTAGTCCTGGGACAGGGGTCGGAGAGCAGTACTTC
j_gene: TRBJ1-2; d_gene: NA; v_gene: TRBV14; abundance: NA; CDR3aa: CASSQDGAGFYGYTF; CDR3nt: TGTGCCAGCAGCCAAGATGGGGCGGGGTTTTATGGCTACACCTTC
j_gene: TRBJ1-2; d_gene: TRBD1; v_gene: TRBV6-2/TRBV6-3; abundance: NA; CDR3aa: CASSSDRESKWYGYTF; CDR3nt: TGTGCCAGCAGCTCGGACAGGGAATCTAAATGGTATGGCTACACCTTC
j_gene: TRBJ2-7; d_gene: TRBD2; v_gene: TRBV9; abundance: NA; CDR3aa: CASSVGEASGAYEQYF; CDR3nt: TGTGCCAGCAGCGTTGGGGAGGCTAGCGGGGCGTACGAGCAGTACTTC
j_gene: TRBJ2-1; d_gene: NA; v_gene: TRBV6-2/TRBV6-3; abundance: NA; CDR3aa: CASSPPSGHNEQFF; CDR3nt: TGTGCCAGCAGCCCCCCCTCTGGGCACAATGAGCAGTTCTTC
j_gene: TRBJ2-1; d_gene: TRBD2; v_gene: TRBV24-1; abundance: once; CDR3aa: CATSDLPLLAGGFLTNNEQFF; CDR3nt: TGTGCCACCAGTGATTTGCCCCTACTAGCGGGGGGCTTCCTAACTAACAATGAGCAGTTCTTC